This passage covers 18 T cell receptor beta chains from one sample sequenced in a study of Ad26.COV2.S vaccination and SARS-CoV-2 variants. Treatment indicated: about 20 received Ad26.COV2.S at low or high dose, single or two shots; roughly 5 received placebo; per-sample allocation not given. Sampling was done on day 63 after the first vaccine or placebo injection. The repertoire was sequenced with immunoSEQ multiplex PCR; TCRdb's copy has only in-frame clones and lacks some. The sample yields a few hundred thousand clones, roughly 90% seen once. Material: peripheral blood, obtained in a trial of Ad26.COV2.S vaccine versus placebo. The receptor source for this set is a person between 18 and 65 years old who received the Ad26.COV2.S COVID-19 vaccine or a placebo.

This chain connects TRBV4-1 to TRBJ2-1, with TRBD1 as a possible D gene (5 bases). V was trimmed by 1 base and J by 7 bases, leaving 11 bases between them. The germline V gene encodes CDR1 MGHRA and CDR2 YSYEKL. The CDR3 spans 14 residues. Written as DNA, the CDR3 is TGCGCCAGCAGCCAAGGCGTGGGGCTGAATGAGCAGTTCTTC. It codes for CASSQGVGLNEQFF.

The chain carries TRBV7-2 and TRBJ2-1, with D possibly matching TRBD1 (6 bases). Germline values: CDR1 SGHTA, CDR2 FQGNSA. The V gene lost 5 bases and the J gene lost 7 bases, with 18 bases spanning the gap. This CDR3 contains 15 residues. CDR3 DNA sequence: TGTGCCAGCAGCAAGTTACAGGGAACGAGGAATGAGCAGTTCTTC. Encoded protein: CASSKLQGTRNEQFF.

The rearrangement uses TRBV21-1 and TRBJ2-5; whether TRBD1, the table's D call, matches the DNA was not checked. TRBV21-1 is a documented pseudogene. The CDR3 is 12 residues long. CDR3 amino acids: CASSYTVETQYF. CDR3 nucleotides: TGTGCCAGCAGCTATACAGTAGAGACCCAGTACTTC.

Concerning this clone: The sample holds other DNA sequences that translate to the same CDR3. The CDR3 is CASSSRGWETQYF. CDR3 nucleotides: TGTGCCAGCAGTTCAAGGGGCTGGGAGACCCAGTACTTC. V and J are TRBV27 and TRBJ2-5, with D maybe TRBD1 (5 bases). Germline CDR1 reads MNHEY; CDR2 reads SMNVEV (reference sequence). This CDR3 spans 13 amino acids. The V and J ends lost 4 bases and 5 bases respectively, with 11 bases between them.

The chain employs TRBV10-3 and TRBJ1-1; 10 nucleotides align to TRBD1. The CDR3 length is 15 residues. The V segment lost 2 bases and the J segment 1 base; nucleotides outside the gene matches: 1. Germline CDR1 ENHRY, CDR2 SYGVKD. CDR3 in DNA: TGTGCCATCAGTGAGAGGGACAGGGGGAACACTGAAGCTTTCTTT. Encoded protein: CAISERDRGNTEAFF.

The chain links TRBV9 to TRBJ2-3; D gene uncertain. Deletions cut 0 bases from V and 0 bases from J, with 8 bases between. The CDR3 runs to 15 residues. From germline, CDR1 is SGDLS and CDR2 YYNGEE. CDR3: CASSVERYSTDTQYF. CDR3 sequence (DNA): TGTGCCAGCAGCGTAGAAAGGTACAGCACAGATACGCAGTATTTT.

This chain links TRBV5-1 with TRBJ2-1, with 9 nucleotides matching TRBD1. Germline CDR1 and CDR2: SGHRS and YFSETQ. The V and J ends lost 2 bases and 7 bases, in that order; junction bases with no gene match: 7. This CDR3 has 15 residues. The CDR3 nucleotides read TGCGCCAGCAGCTTCTTACAGGGGGCGGGAAATGAGCAGTTCTTC. Translation: CASSFLQGAGNEQFF.

V is TRBV28 and J is TRBJ1-5, with unresolved D. V gave up 3 bases and J gave up 6 bases, with 6 bases separating them. Germline V gene sequence: CDR1 MDHEN, CDR2 SYDVKM. This CDR3 contains 12 residues. The CDR3 loop is CASSFHRQPQHF. CDR3 in DNA: TGTGCCAGCAGTTTCCACCGTCAGCCCCAGCATTTT.

The rearrangement uses TRBV5-8 and TRBJ2-5; 14 bases line up with TRBD2. V was clipped by 0 bases and J by 2 bases; unmatched bases: 0. Germline CDR1 and CDR2: SGHTS and YDEGEE. The CDR3 is made up of 16 amino acids. CDR3 nucleotide sequence: TGTGCCAGCAGCTTGGGGACTAGCGGGGGGCAAGAGACCCAGTACTTC. This gives the protein CASSLGTSGGQETQYF.

This chain's CDR3 is CASSWTGEESEQYF. CDR3 DNA sequence: TGTGCCAGCAGCTGGACAGGGGAGGAGAGCGAGCAGTACTTC. This sequence joins TRBV5-6 and TRBJ2-7, with TRBD1 matching 9 bases. CDR1 and CDR2 (germline): SGHDT, YYEEEE. CDR3 length: 14 amino acids. Unmatched junction bases numbered 7, after V lost 3 bases and J lost 6 bases.

The chain links TRBV9 to TRBJ2-3; TRBD2 matches 9 bases. Germline loops: CDR1 SGDLS, CDR2 YYNGEE. The CDR3 consists of 17 residues. V trimming: 0 bases; J trimming: 2 bases; junction bases outside the gene matches: 7. The CDR3 spells CASSVAPSGATTDTQYF. In nucleotides, the CDR3 is TGTGCCAGCAGCGTAGCGCCTAGCGGGGCGACCACAGATACGCAGTATTTT.

This chain joins TRBV4-1 and TRBJ2-5; TRBD2 aligns across 7 bases. The CDR3 loop spans 15 amino acids. Per germline, CDR1 MGHRA and CDR2 YSYEKL. V trimming: 4 bases; J trimming: 2 bases; junction bases outside the gene matches: 7. The CDR3 region is CASSLDLGLQETQYF. The CDR3, as DNA: TGCGCCAGCAGCCTGGATTTGGGACTACAAGAGACCCAGTACTTC.

This clone was recorded at least ten times. The chain carries TRBV9 and TRBJ1-2; D remains ambiguous. This CDR3 spans 15 amino acids. The ends were cut back, 0 bases at V and 4 bases at J, with 13 bases in the middle. Per germline, CDR1 SGDLS and CDR2 YYNGEE. The CDR3 protein is CASSVAQTYSYGYTF. CDR3 coding DNA: TGTGCCAGCAGCGTAGCCCAGACATATTCCTATGGCTACACCTTC.

The chain is built from TRBV7-9 and TRBJ1-2; D is unclear. This CDR3 has 11 residues. Trimming removed 3 bases from V and 6 bases from J, with 5 bases in between. Germline V lookup: CDR1 SEHNR, CDR2 FQNEAQ (reference sequence). The CDR3 DNA follows: TGTGCCAGCAGCTTGGGTCATGGCTACACCTTC. It encodes CASSLGHGYTF.

The chain has TRBV28 and TRBJ1-4; TRBD1 aligns across 7 bases. This CDR3 contains 14 residues. The V gene end was trimmed by 6 bases and the J gene end by 7 bases; junction bases not matched to a gene: 8. Germline V gene data show CDR1 as MDHEN and CDR2 as SYDVKM. CDR3 bases: TGTGCCAGCAGCAAGCAGGGGGTGGCTGAAAAACTGTTTTTT. This gives the protein CASSKQGVAEKLFF.

This clone was recorded only once. This chain links TRBV19 with TRBJ2-3; 11 bases agree with TRBD2. Trimming took 4 bases from V and 6 from J; bases not matched to a gene: 3. This CDR3 is 14 amino acids long. Per the germline V gene, CDR1 is LNHDA and CDR2 is SQIVND (reference sequence). CDR3 in amino acids: CASSRGLAEDTQYF. The CDR3 DNA is TGTGCCAGTAGTAGGGGACTAGCGGAGGATACGCAGTATTTT.

The chain couples TRBV29-1 to TRBJ2-1; tentatively, D is TRBD2 (5 bases). In germline, CDR1 is SQVTM, CDR2 ANQGSEA. CDR3 length: 13 residues. Trimming left V 4 bases short and J 0 bases short, with 7 bases between. The CDR3 nucleotides are TGCAGCGTTGTGAGCGGCTCCTACAATGAGCAGTTCTTC. Residues: CSVVSGSYNEQFF.

This clone was detected a few times. V usage is TRBV6-2 or TRBV6-3 and J usage is TRBJ2-5; perhaps TRBD1 as D (5 bases). V lost 2 bases and J lost 0, with 19 bases in between. CDR3 size: 18 residues. Germline V CDR1 and CDR2: MNHEY, SVGEGT. The CDR3 spells CASSYDRTRPTYQETQYF. DNA for the CDR3: TGTGCCAGCAGTTACGACAGAACCAGACCTACGTACCAAGAGACCCAGTACTTC.